Listed below are T cell receptor beta chains from one sample, sequenced in a study of identical twins. TCRdb used MiXCR to reprocess the 5' RACE reads, holding one entry per CDR3 protein. The sample includes 1.5 million to 2 million distinct CDR3 sequences, under 35% of them seen just once. The source material was cord blood. Receptors originate from a newborn girl in good health. CDR3s include the opening cysteine and the closing phenylalanine or tryptophan. The D gene is left open where the match is weak. Size values are once, few and many counts, or a class for expanded clones, and some rows have none.

size	D	length	V	J	DNA	CDR3
few	TRBD2	14	TRBV19	TRBJ2-3	TGTGCCAGTAACCTAGCGGTAAGCACAGATACGCAGTATTTT	CASNLAVSTDTQYF
few	TRBD1	17	TRBV7-2	TRBJ1-2	TGTGCCAGCAGCTTATCGACCGGGACAGCGACTCTCTATGGCTACACCTTC	CASSLSTGTATLYGYTF
NA	NA	15	TRBV11-2	TRBJ1-2	TGTGCCAGCAGCTTAGTCACAGGGCCGCCGGGGAGCTACACCTTC	CASSLVTGPPGSYTF
NA	NA	18	TRBV7-2	TRBJ2-3	TGTGCCAGCAGCCTAAGCTCAACACTAGGCGGTGGCACAGATACGCAGTATTTT	CASSLSSTLGGGTDTQYF
NA	TRBD2	12	TRBV20-1	TRBJ2-5	TGCAGTGCTGGGGTACTAGCGGGGTCGCAGTACTTC	CSAGVLAGSQYF
few	TRBD2	16	TRBV5-1	TRBJ2-1	TGCGCCAGCAGCGCTGGTGCGACTAGCGGGAAGAATGAGCAGTTCTTC	CASSAGATSGKNEQFF
once	TRBD1	16	TRBV28	TRBJ1-1	TGTGCCAGCAGTTTCCCCGCCGGGACAGGGGACACTGAAGCTTTCTTT	CASSFPAGTGDTEAFF
NA	TRBD1	18	TRBV3-1	TRBJ2-4	TGTGCCAGCAGCCAAGCAGGGGGCAAAATGGAAGCCAAAAACATTCAGTACTTC	CASSQAGGKMEAKNIQYF
few	TRBD2	16	TRBV15	TRBJ2-3	TGTGCCACCAGCCGGAACCCTAGCGGGAGGGAAGGTACGCAGTATTTT	CATSRNPSGREGTQYF
few	NA	12	TRBV29-1	TRBJ2-5	TGCAGCGTTGACCAGGGGACGGAGTCCCAGTACTTC	CSVDQGTESQYF
many	TRBD2	14	TRBV3-1	TRBJ2-1	TGTGCCAGCAGCCGTAGCGGGGGAGGTAATGAGCAGTTCTTC	CASSRSGGGNEQFF
NA	TRBD2	16	TRBV14	TRBJ2-1	TGTGCCAGCAGCCAAGAAAGGCGGGAGTTCCACAATGAGCAGTTCTTC	CASSQERREFHNEQFF
NA	TRBD2	16	TRBV7-2	TRBJ2-7	TGTGCCAGCAGCTCCGGGACTAGCGGGGGGCATTACGAGCAGTACTTC	CASSSGTSGGHYEQYF
many	NA	15	TRBV3-1	TRBJ2-7	TGTGCCAGCAGCCAAGGGCCTCTCGACTCCTACGAGCAGTACTTC	CASSQGPLDSYEQYF
NA	NA	13	TRBV6-4	TRBJ1-6	TGTGCCAGCAGTGAGGAGGGAAATTCACCCCTCCACTTT	CASSEEGNSPLHF